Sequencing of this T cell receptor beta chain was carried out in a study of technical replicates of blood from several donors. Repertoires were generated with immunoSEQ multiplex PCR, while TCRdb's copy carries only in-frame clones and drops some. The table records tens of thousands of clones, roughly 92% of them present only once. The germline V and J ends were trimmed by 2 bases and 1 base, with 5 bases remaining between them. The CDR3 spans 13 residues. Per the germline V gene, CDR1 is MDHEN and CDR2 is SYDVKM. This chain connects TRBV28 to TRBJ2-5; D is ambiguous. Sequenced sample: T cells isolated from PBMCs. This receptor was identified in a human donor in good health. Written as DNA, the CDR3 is TGTGCCAGCAGTTTACTATTCCAAGAGACCCAGTACTTC. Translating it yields CASSLLFQETQYF. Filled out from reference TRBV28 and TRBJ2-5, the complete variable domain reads DVKVTQSSRYLVKRTGEKVFLECVQDMDHENMFWYRQDPGLGLRLIYFSYDVKMKEKGDIPEGYSVSREKKERFSLILESASTNQTSMYLCASSLLFQETQYFGPGTRLLVL.